The 17 T cell receptor beta chains reported below all come from one sample, sequenced in a study of tumor-infiltrating lymphocytes in localized non-small cell lung cancer. Method: immunoSEQ multiplex PCR; TCRdb's copy keeps in-frame clones and lacks some. Of around 16,000 clones listed, about 65% are singletons. The sequenced material came from lung tumor tissue. The receptors here all came from a human donor with non-small cell lung cancer.

The genes are TRBV2 and TRBJ2-3, with D tentatively TRBD2 (6 bases). Germline V gene lookup returns CDR1 SNHLY and CDR2 FYNNEI. V lost 9 bases and J lost 2, with 18 bases in between. CDR3 length: 15 amino acids. The CDR3 DNA is TGTGCCAGTGCCGTGGCTAGCGACACCACAGATACGCAGTATTTT. It specifies CASAVASDTTDTQYF.

The V call is TRBV4-2, the J call TRBJ2-5; D may match TRBD1 or TRBD2 (6 bases each). CDR1 is LGHNA, CDR2 YNFKEQ, per germline. The CDR3 extends over 16 amino acids. V lost 1 base, J lost 4 bases, and 16 bases lay in between. The chain's CDR3 is CASSQAFNRGRETQYF. The CDR3 bases are TGTGCCAGCAGCCAAGCGTTCAATCGGGGGCGAGAGACCCAGTACTTC.

This clone was counted a few times. J is TRBJ1-4 and V is TRBV30; D is perhaps TRBD1 (5 bases). In germline, CDR1 is GTSNPN, CDR2 SVGIG (reference sequence). V was shortened by 7 bases and J by 3 bases, with 12 bases between the two germline ends. The CDR3 length is 13 residues. The CDR3 here is CASPTAANEKLFF. The CDR3 coding sequence is TGTGCCTCCCCGACAGCCGCTAATGAAAAACTGTTTTTT.

The rearrangement uses TRBV28 and TRBJ1-3; maybe TRBD1 (5 bases). Trimming cost V 3 bases and J 8 bases, with 14 bases left between them. The CDR3 has 14 amino acids. Germline V lookup: CDR1 MDHEN, CDR2 SYDVKM. The chain's CDR3 is CASSFGKGEYTIYF. The CDR3, as DNA: TGTGCCAGCAGTTTTGGGAAAGGGGAGTACACCATATATTTT.

This clone has more than one count but fewer than ten. This chain links TRBV7-2 with TRBJ2-7, with 8 bases matching TRBD2. The length of the CDR3 is 13 residues. CDR1 is SGHTA, CDR2 FQGNSA, per germline. With V trimmed by 8 bases and J by 5 bases, 8 bases remained unmatched. The CDR3 loop reads CASSKTSADEQYF. The CDR3 coding sequence is TGTGCCAGCTCGAAGACTAGCGCGGACGAGCAGTACTTC.

The chain links TRBV7-9 to TRBJ2-3; TRBD1 might be the D (6 bases). V lost 5 bases, J lost 1 base, and 16 bases lay in between. The CDR3 has 16 residues. CDR1 and CDR2 (germline): SEHNR, FQNEAQ (reference sequence). CDR3 residues: CASSSRQDGRTDTQYF. The CDR3 region has the DNA TGTGCCAGCAGCAGCAGACAGGATGGCCGCACAGATACGCAGTATTTT.

This clone was detected only a few times. The chain recombines TRBV2 with TRBJ2-3, with no clear D. The CDR3 extends over 16 amino acids. Trimming took off 4 bases at V and 0 bases at J, with 14 bases between the two ends. The germline CDR1 and CDR2 sequences are SNHLY and FYNNEI. The CDR3 region is CASSARPPPSTDTQYF. The CDR3 nucleotides are TGTGCCAGCAGTGCCAGACCGCCCCCCAGCACAGATACGCAGTATTTT. Combining the CDR3 with reference TRBV2 and TRBJ2-3 gives the whole variable domain EPEVTQTPSHQVTQMGQEVILRCVPISNHLYFYWYRQILGQKVEFLVSFYNNEISEKSEIFDDQFSVERPDGSNFTLKIRSTKLEDSAMYFCASSARPPPSTDTQYFGPGTRLTVL.

The chain carries TRBV5-6 and TRBJ2-5, with TRBD2 as a possible D gene (6 bases). The V end was cut by 3 bases, the J end by 2 bases, with 8 bases between. The CDR3 totals 13 residues. Germline CDR1 SGHDT, CDR2 YYEEEE. CDR3: CASSSEGQETQYF. In nucleotides, the CDR3 is TGTGCCAGCAGCTCGGAGGGTCAAGAGACCCAGTACTTC.

V usage is TRBV5-1 and J usage is TRBJ1-3; perhaps TRBD1 as D (5 bases). The germline CDR1 and CDR2 sequences are SGHRS and YFSETQ. Trimming shortened V by 0 bases and J by 2 bases, and 9 bases separated the two germline ends. The CDR3 has 15 residues. The CDR3 DNA reads as TGCGCCAGCAGCTTGGAGGAGGGGACTGGAAACACCATATATTTT. It encodes CASSLEEGTGNTIYF.

This clone was found a few times. The chain links TRBV7-2 to TRBJ1-1; D not certain. V lost 5 bases to trimming and J lost 1 base, with 8 bases between them. Germline assignment: CDR1 SGHTA and CDR2 FQGNSA. The CDR3 is made up of 13 amino acids. In DNA, the CDR3 is TGTGCCAGCAGCACTGCCTCGAACACTGAAGCTTTCTTT. Its translation is CASSTASNTEAFF.

The chain uses TRBV15 and TRBJ2-1; 8 nucleotides agree with TRBD2. The junction had 9 bases not matched to a gene; V was cut back by 0 bases and J by 5 bases. Germline V gene sequence: CDR1 LNHNV, CDR2 YYDKDF (reference sequence). The CDR3 length is 17 residues. This CDR3 reads CATSRDYPGRGDNEQFF. The CDR3 DNA reads as TGTGCCACCAGCAGAGATTACCCCGGGAGGGGTGACAATGAGCAGTTCTTC.

V and J are TRBV30 and TRBJ1-6, with D unclear. The CDR3 has 15 residues. Trimming pared 4 bases from V and 2 bases from J, leaving 12 bases between. The germline V gene has CDR1 GTSNPN and CDR2 SVGIG (reference sequence). The CDR3 here is CAWNSGSPYNSPLHF. CDR3 nucleotides: TGTGCCTGGAATTCGGGCAGCCCCTATAATTCACCCCTCCACTTT.

V is TRBV10-3 and J is TRBJ1-3; possible D gene TRBD1, 5 bases. The CDR3 is made up of 12 amino acids. Germline-derived CDR1 and CDR2 are ENHRY and SYGVKD. Trimming pared 8 bases from V and 2 bases from J, leaving 7 bases between. This chain's CDR3 is CAIQGAGNTIYF. The DNA for the CDR3 is TGTGCCATCCAGGGAGCTGGAAACACCATATATTTT.

The rearrangement links TRBV19 to TRBJ2-1; 14 positions match TRBD2. Per the germline V gene, CDR1 is LNHDA and CDR2 is SQIVND (reference sequence). This CDR3 has 17 amino acids. Trimming cost V 7 bases and J 6 bases; bases outside gene matches: 11. The CDR3, as DNA: TGTGCCAGTACCATGAAACGGGGGACTAGCGGGAGCAATGAGCAGTTCTTC. It yields the protein CASTMKRGTSGSNEQFF. Supplemented by reference TRBV19 and TRBJ2-1, the full variable domain reads DGGITQSPKYLFRKEGQNVTLSCEQNLNHDAMYWYRQDPGQGLRLIYYSQIVNDFQKGDIAEGYSVSREKKESFPLTVTSAQKNPTAFYLCASTMKRGTSGSNEQFFGPGTRLTVL.

DNA of the CDR3: TGTGCCAGCACCGAGGGTAGGTTTCCCTACGAGCAGTACTTC. It specifies CASTEGRFPYEQYF. V and J are TRBV2 and TRBJ2-7; weak D call: TRBD2 (5 bases). CDR3 length equals 14 residues. The V end was cut by 7 bases, the J end by 2 bases, with 15 bases between. CDR1 is SNHLY, CDR2 FYNNEI, per germline.

The genes are TRBV11-3 and TRBJ2-3, with D perhaps being TRBD1 or TRBD2 (6 bases each). The CDR3 is made up of 18 amino acids. V gave up 0 bases and J gave up 1 base, with 17 bases separating them. CDR1 is SGHNT, CDR2 YENEEA, per germline. The CDR3 bases are TGTGCCAGCAGCTTAGATGAGGGGGGCTGGTATGGCACAGATACGCAGTATTTT. Translating gives CASSLDEGGWYGTDTQYF.

In its sample, this clone was seen a few times. The J gene is TRBJ2-5, the V gene TRBV4-1; D ambiguous. V gave up 0 bases and J gave up 5 bases, with 4 bases separating them. Looked up from germline, CDR1 is MGHRA and CDR2 is YSYEKL. The CDR3 length is 12 residues. CDR3 region: CASSQDRETQYF. The DNA for the CDR3 is TGCGCCAGCAGCCAAGATCGGGAGACCCAGTACTTC.